This is a list of T cell receptor beta chains from one sample in a study of blood T cell repertoires in COVID-19. Some clones are missing from TCRdb's copy, which holds only in-frame ones; the method was immunoSEQ multiplex PCR. The sample carries around 150,000 clones, 84% recorded once. The specimen sequenced was peripheral blood. These receptors originate from a man between 70 and 80 years old with acute or convalescent COVID-19. Both conserved end residues are part of each CDR3.

TRBV15 CATSVGQGRGGEQYF
TRBV28 CASSLAGGGHTQYF
TRBV29-1 CSGKGDGQGEAFF
TRBV2 CASSATHFGTYEQYF
TRBV4-1 CASSQGGTAIYEQYF
TRBV25-1 CASSVGLALSTDTQYF
TRBV5-1 CASSLGTGEHEAFF
TRBV7-9 CASSLSGDTEAFF
TRBV18 CASSTGPQGVYEQYF
TRBV3-1/TRBV3-2 CASSQASGSGANVLTF
TRBV2 CASSLNVAYNEQFF
TRBV28 CASSLMMEIEAFF
TRBV27 CASSHGQGDLDEQYF
TRBV4-2 CASSLGTGAGAETDTQYF
TRBV5-1 CASSLTAGVETDTQYF
TRBV19 CASNYQGAHEQYF
TRBV5-8 CASSPRLGGQETQYF
TRBV7-9 CASSFTGMSGEQYF
TRBV25-1 CASSEDSISEQYF
TRBV18 CASSPTANEKLFF
TRBV23-1 CASSQSGQGVENTEAFF
TRBV10-1 CASRRAGTDTQYF
TRBV5-1 CASSFKQGSDYGYTF
TRBV29-1 CSVLKGANEKLFF
TRBV20-1 CSASAGGGETQYF
TRBV5-1 CASRGTDTDTQYF
TRBV11-2 CASSPGTVSSYNSPLHF
TRBV19 CASSTRQPQETQYF
TRBV2 CASSISWSGELFF
TRBV11-2 CASSLLAANNEQFF
TRBV29-1 CSVGGAEETQYF
TRBV7-2 CASSRLVAEAFF
TRBV7-5 CAKSLKRQGKLYYGYTF
TRBV7-9 CASSRLGSSYNEQFF
TRBV9 CASSATGTVNEKLFF
TRBV4-1 CASSQGTGGVNGEKLFF
TRBV5-1 CASSLGWRETQYF
TRBV5-4 CASSLGNSGLGEQYF
TRBV7-2 CASSLILTNGYTF
TRBV3-1/TRBV3-2 CASSLPGGTGSPLHF
TRBV5-1 CAMGDRVGGELFF
TRBV13 CASSLGLGEQYF
TRBV6-5 CASTLRDREAYEQYF
TRBV3-1/TRBV3-2 CASSQQVYEQYF
TRBV5-1 CASSLSGGAGQETQYF
TRBV5-1 CASSLSAGGSGNTIYF
TRBV28 CASSSEEGWRNNSPLHF
TRBV7-2 CASSFQAGPEGGEKLFF
TRBV5-8 CASSFEGGTGNYGYTF